This TCR beta chain was retrieved from a study of OX40 agonist ivuxolimab in advanced cancers. Study as a whole: Those treated in dose escalation had hepatocellular carcinoma, melanoma, renal cell cancer or head and neck cancer. Study findings and constraints: Researchers report that CD8+ T cells had, on average, more expanded clones than CD4+. A proportion of nonresponders additionally exhibited low normalized T-cell clonal expansion.

The CDR3 runs to 16 residues. The ends lost 5 bases at V and 5 bases at J; junction bases unmatched: 12. Germline-derived CDR1 and CDR2 are SEHNR and FQNEAQ (reference sequence). About this clone: Its antigen is not known.

TCRdb keeps only in-frame clones here, not all; method: immunoSEQ multiplex PCR. This sample has just over 60,000 clones, with under 95% found just once. Autoimmune disease history or systemic immunosuppression disqualified patients. The chain carries TRBV7-9 and TRBJ2-7, with 10 positions matching TRBD2. The sample here was CD4+ or CD8+ T cells sorted from blood, taken in a trial of the OX40 agonist ivuxolimab. This receptor was identified in an adult with an advanced solid tumor such as melanoma, head and neck, liver or kidney cancer. This chain's CDR3 is CASSPPRLAGADEQYF. DNA for the CDR3: TGTGCCAGCAGCCCCCCCAGGCTAGCGGGAGCTGACGAGCAGTACTTC.